This paragraph covers one TCR beta chain sequence. This clone has just one count. It lacks a known antigen. No base-level quality is on record; no much larger clone is a single base apart. Libraries were built with the immunoSEQ multiplex PCR assay. TCRdb mirrors the immuneACCESS table, restricted to in-frame sequences. Some clones are absent from its copies; in checked studies, under half trace to an unresolved V gene, and the reason for the others is unknown. This sample is represented by around 17,000 clones; roughly 80% of them were singletons. More than 2% of the sample goes to the ten largest clones. V is clipped by 7 bases and J by 3 bases, and the sequence between their germline boundaries is 12 bases long. CDR1 SQVTM and CDR2 ANQGSEA were looked up in the germline V gene. Measured from the cysteine to the phenylalanine, the CDR3 is 12 residues long. Only the CDR3 DNA is retained, 36 bases long and in frame from the first base.

The sample originates from a study of tumour-infiltrating T cells in Burkitt lymphoma (dated by TCRdb to between 2020 and 2021). Notes on the research overall: TCR repertoire data were compared against clinical outcome, and productive clonality predicted overall survival and progression-free survival independently of established prognostic factors such as age at diagnosis.

The chain is encoded by TRBV29-1 joined to TRBJ1-2; the D gene lacks a confident call. This clonotype was obtained from a human donor with diffuse large B-cell lymphoma. Specimen: tumor tissue. The nucleotide sequence is TGCAGCGCCCAAGGTTCTTACTATGGCTACACCTTC. The translation is CSAQGSYYGYTF.